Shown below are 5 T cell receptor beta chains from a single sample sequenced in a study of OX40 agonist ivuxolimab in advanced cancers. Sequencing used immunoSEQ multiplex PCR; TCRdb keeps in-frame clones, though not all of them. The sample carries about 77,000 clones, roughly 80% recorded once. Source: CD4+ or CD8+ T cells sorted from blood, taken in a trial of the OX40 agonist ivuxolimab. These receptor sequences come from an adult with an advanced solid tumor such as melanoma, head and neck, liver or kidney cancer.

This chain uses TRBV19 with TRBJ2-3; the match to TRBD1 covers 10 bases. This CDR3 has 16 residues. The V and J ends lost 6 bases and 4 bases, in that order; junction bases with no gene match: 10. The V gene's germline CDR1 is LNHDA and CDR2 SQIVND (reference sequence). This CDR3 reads CASSPLTGGASDTQYF. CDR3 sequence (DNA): TGTGCCAGTAGCCCTCTGACAGGGGGCGCGTCAGATACGCAGTATTTT.

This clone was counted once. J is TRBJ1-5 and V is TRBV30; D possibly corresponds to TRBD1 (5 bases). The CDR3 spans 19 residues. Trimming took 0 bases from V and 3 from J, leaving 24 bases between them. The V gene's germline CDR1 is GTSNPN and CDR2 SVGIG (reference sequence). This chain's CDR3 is CAWSVREGPRRGINQPQHF. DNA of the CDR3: TGTGCCTGGAGTGTACGAGAGGGGCCTCGGAGGGGAATCAATCAGCCCCAGCATTTT.

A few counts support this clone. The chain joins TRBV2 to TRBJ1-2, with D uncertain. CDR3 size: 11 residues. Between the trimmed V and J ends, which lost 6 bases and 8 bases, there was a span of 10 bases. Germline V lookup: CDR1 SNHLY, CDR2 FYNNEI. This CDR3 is CASRELGGYTF. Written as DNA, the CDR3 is TGTGCCAGCAGAGAATTGGGGGGCTACACCTTC.

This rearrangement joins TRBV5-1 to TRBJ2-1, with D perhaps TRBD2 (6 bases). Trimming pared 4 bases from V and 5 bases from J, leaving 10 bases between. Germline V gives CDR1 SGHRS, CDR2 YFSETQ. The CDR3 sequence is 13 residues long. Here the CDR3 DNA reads TGCGCCAGCAGCGCGGGACCCGACAATGAGCAGTTCTTC. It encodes CASSAGPDNEQFF.

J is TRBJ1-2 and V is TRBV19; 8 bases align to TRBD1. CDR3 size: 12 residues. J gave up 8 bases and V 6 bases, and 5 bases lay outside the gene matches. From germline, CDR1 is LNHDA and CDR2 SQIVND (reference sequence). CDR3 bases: TGTGCCAGTAGCAGGGGGCCGTGGGGCTACACCTTC. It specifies CASSRGPWGYTF.